The text below deals with one T cell receptor (beta chain). The patients chosen for sequencing had shown expansion of CD8+CD57+ cells (detected by flow cytometry). This entry is derived from a study of CD8+CD57+ T cells in acquired aplastic anemia. The template for TCR beta VDJ and CDR3 sequence profiling was genomic DNA. TCRdb re-derived calls from the reads in MiXCR, one entry per CDR3 protein. Of 110,000 or so distinct CDR3 sequences detected, under 60% appear once; the ten largest clones hold roughly 29%. The TCR was taken from a human donor with aplastic anemia. The sample comprised sorted CD4+, CD8+, or CD8+CD57+ T cells (not recorded which) from PBMCs.

CDR3 in amino acids: CASSFRGYQPQHF. The CDR3 nucleotides read TGTGCCAGCAGCTTCAGGGGTTATCAGCCCCAGCATTTT. The J gene is TRBJ1-5, the V gene TRBV7-9, with TRBD1 as a possible D gene (6 bases). This CDR3 comprises 13 residues. The germline V gene encodes CDR1 SEHNR and CDR2 FQNEAQ (reference sequence). Trimming removed 3 bases at V and 5 bases at J, with 8 bases between.